Below, 25 T cell receptor beta chains from the same sample are listed, as sequenced in a study of monozygotic twins with inflammatory bowel disease. TCRdb re-called the 5' RACE reads, yielding one record per CDR3 amino acid sequence without DNA. Found here are approximately 40,000 distinct CDR3 sequences; the top ten clones hold about 4.9%. Sequences were obtained from blood. Receptors originate from a human donor with ulcerative colitis or Crohn's disease, or a healthy co-twin of an affected twin (not recorded which).

The CDR3 reads CASRQDSLGTGELFF. This chain joins TRBV5-4 and TRBJ2-2; TCRdb proposes TRBD2, but this gene call is untestable without DNA. Germline CDR1 SGHNT, CDR2 YYREEE (reference sequence). The CDR3 runs 15 residues.

The chain joins TRBV20-1 to TRBJ2-7; lacking DNA, the TRBD1 call made by TCRdb goes unchecked. The CDR3 totals 15 residues. CDR1 and CDR2 (germline): DFQATT, SNEGSKA (reference sequence). The CDR3 region is CSARGLSGTGYEQYF.

The CDR3 region is CASSLIPRSNTGELFF. The rearrangement uses TRBV7-9 and TRBJ2-2. CDR1 SEHNR and CDR2 FQNEAQ come from the germline V gene (reference sequence). The CDR3 has 16 amino acids.

The chain combines TRBV27 with TRBJ1-6; TCRdb returns TRBD1, unconfirmable since there is no DNA. The CDR3 is 15 amino acids. The germline V gene has CDR1 MNHEY and CDR2 SMNVEV (reference sequence). The chain's CDR3 is CASSGRTVPDSPLHF.

This chain uses TRBV20-1 with TRBJ2-7. The CDR3 is 13 residues long. The germline CDR1 and CDR2 sequences are DFQATT and SNEGSKA (reference sequence). CDR3 residues: CSARDVGAYEQYF.

J is TRBJ2-7 and V is TRBV24-1; without DNA, the TCRdb call of TRBD1 cannot be checked. Germline CDR1 and CDR2: KGHDR and SFDVKD. The CDR3 has 13 amino acids. This chain's CDR3 is CATSDPGDREQYF.

The J gene is TRBJ2-2, the V gene TRBV5-8; no DNA is available, so the TRBD1 call from TCRdb remains unchecked. The CDR3 is 16 amino acids. Germline V gives CDR1 SGHTS, CDR2 YDEGEE. CDR3 sequence: CASSLDPGGNTGELFF. Filled out from reference TRBV5-8 and TRBJ2-2, the complete variable domain reads EAGVTQSPTHLIKTRGQQATLRCSPISGHTSVYWYQQALGLGLQFLLWYDEGEERNRGNFPPRFSGRQFPNYSSELNVNALELEDSALYLCASSLDPGGNTGELFFGEGSRLTVL.

The chain uses TRBV10-3 and TRBJ1-2; TCRdb returns TRBD1, unconfirmable since there is no DNA. Germline V gives CDR1 ENHRY, CDR2 SYGVKD. The CDR3 has 14 amino acids. The CDR3 protein is CAISEAGRDYGYTF.

The genes are TRBV29-1 and TRBJ1-1; TCRdb names TRBD1, which stays unverified in the absence of DNA. CDR3 length: 14 amino acids. The germline gives CDR1 SQVTM, CDR2 ANQGSEA. CDR3 region: CSALGQRLNTEAFF.

The chain's CDR3 is CASSDRLSYEQYF. The chain has TRBV6-6 and TRBJ2-7. Germline V gives CDR1 MNHNY, CDR2 SVGAGI (reference sequence). The CDR3 is made up of 13 amino acids.

The chain recombines TRBV5-1 with TRBJ2-3; TCRdb picks TRBD1, but there is no DNA to check that call. Germline CDR1 SGHRS, CDR2 YFSETQ. The CDR3 spans 16 residues. The CDR3 reads CASSPGRNPTTDTQYF.

The chain has TRBV4-3 and TRBJ1-2; TCRdb designates TRBD1, a call that cannot be tested without DNA. The CDR3 has 16 amino acids. Germline assignment: CDR1 LGHNA and CDR2 YSLEER. The CDR3 spells CASSQNLDSMNYGYTF.

The chain is built from TRBV13 and TRBJ2-7; the TRBD2 assignment by TCRdb is unverifiable without DNA. Germline V gene lookup returns CDR1 PRHDT and CDR2 FYEKMQ (reference sequence). The CDR3 runs 13 residues. CDR3 residues: CASSFSPASEQYF.

The CDR3 region is CASRPDSGNTIYF. J is TRBJ1-3 and V is TRBV7-9; TCRdb's assignment of TRBD1 cannot be checked, as there is no DNA. Per the germline V gene, CDR1 is SEHNR and CDR2 is FQNEAQ (reference sequence). The CDR3 contains 13 residues.

The genes are TRBV27 and TRBJ2-1; TCRdb names TRBD2, which stays unverified in the absence of DNA. The CDR3 spans 13 residues. Germline loops: CDR1 MNHEY, CDR2 SMNVEV (reference sequence). CDR3 residues: CASSRGSYNEQFF.

The rearrangement uses TRBV20-1 and TRBJ2-1; TCRdb's D call, TRBD1, is unchecked because there is no DNA. This CDR3 region has 15 residues. The germline gives CDR1 DFQATT, CDR2 SNEGSKA (reference sequence). This CDR3 reads CRAPGGGGLFSEQFF.

The V and J genes are TRBV29-1 and TRBJ1-3; TCRdb indicates TRBD1, and absent DNA this call remains unverified. CDR1 and CDR2 from the germline V gene are SQVTM and ANQGSEA. CDR3 length: 15 residues. CDR3 in amino acids: CSVEAQGSSGNTIYF.

The chain links TRBV10-3 to TRBJ1-3; the D call from TCRdb, TRBD1, cannot be confirmed without DNA. Germline V CDR1 and CDR2: ENHRY, SYGVKD. The CDR3 sequence is 13 residues long. The CDR3 sequence: CATQGVAGNTIYF.

The chain links TRBV24-1 to TRBJ2-5; without DNA, the TCRdb call of TRBD1 cannot be checked. The CDR3 has 15 amino acids. The germline V gene encodes CDR1 KGHDR and CDR2 SFDVKD. CDR3 sequence: CATSDAAGGSETQYF.

The CDR3 region is CATRGNDEKLFF. The chain links TRBV24-1 to TRBJ1-4. The CDR3 is made up of 12 amino acids. CDR1 is KGHDR, CDR2 SFDVKD, per germline.

The chain links TRBV7-2 to TRBJ2-1; with no DNA, the TCRdb D assignment of TRBD1 cannot be verified. CDR1 is SGHTA and CDR2 is FQGNSA in the germline V gene. The CDR3 loop spans 12 amino acids. The CDR3: CASSSQGYEQFF.

This chain uses TRBV6-1 with TRBJ2-3; the D call from TCRdb, TRBD1, cannot be confirmed without DNA. This CDR3 is built from 15 residues. Germline CDR1 is MNHNS and CDR2 is SASEGT. The CDR3: CASSLQGISTDTQYF.

The CDR3 reads CSGQTGPNYGYTF. This sequence joins TRBV29-1 and TRBJ1-2; lacking DNA, the TRBD1 call made by TCRdb goes unchecked. The CDR3 spans 13 residues. CDR1 and CDR2 (germline): SQVTM, ANQGSEA. Combining the CDR3 with reference TRBV29-1 and TRBJ1-2 gives the whole variable domain SAVISQKPSRDICQRGTSLTIQCQVDSQVTMMFWYRQQPGQSLTLIATANQGSEATYESGFVIDKFPISRPNLTFSTLTVSNMSPEDSSIYLCSGQTGPNYGYTFGSGTRLTVV.

The chain combines TRBV11-3 with TRBJ1-4; TCRdb proposes TRBD1, but this gene call is untestable without DNA. Germline values: CDR1 SGHNT, CDR2 YENEEA. The CDR3 extends over 15 amino acids. The CDR3 sequence: CASSPDGGVNEKLFF.

The genes are TRBV28 and TRBJ1-2. Germline-derived CDR1 and CDR2 are MDHEN and SYDVKM. There are 12 residues in the CDR3. The CDR3 sequence is CASESPNYGYTF.